The present TCR beta chain was sequenced within a study of cytomegalovirus exposure and HLA in healthy donors. Study-wide background: Earlier sequencing of about 179 million T cells yielded nearly 120 million unique TCR beta sequences.

PCR was performed using 60 Vbeta and 13 Jbeta primers. TCRdb keeps only in-frame clones here, not all; method: immunoSEQ multiplex PCR. The sample records approximately 110,000 clones, 60% to 85% being singletons. Overall study results and limits: Cytomegalovirus status was reportedly diagnosed by the classifier with high sensitivity and specificity. Follow-up analysis later connected one missense variant in DCLRE1C with trimming of TCR beta V- and J-genes. CMV antigen specificity of a few CMV-associated chains was confirmed in vitro.

The CDR3 totals 15 residues. CDR1 and CDR2 from the germline V gene are LNHDA and SQIVND (reference sequence). V gave up 6 bases and J gave up 6 bases, with 20 bases separating them. Of note for this clone: What it binds is unknown.

The receptor's source is a female donor in good health and CMV-seropositive. The chain joins TRBV19 to TRBJ2-5; the D gene is possibly TRBD1 (6 bases). The specimen was PBMCs. The CDR3 loop reads CASSRGHRVGQTQYF. In DNA, the CDR3 is TGTGCCAGTAGCCGGGGTCACAGGGTCGGACAGACCCAGTACTTC.